Reported below is one TCR gamma chain. Its antigen is currently unknown. Given a far larger clone just one base away, this is likely a sequencing read error. Other nucleotide sequences from this sample produce the same CDR3. This sample stems from a study of γδ T cells in repeated Plasmodium falciparum infection. About the study: Samples were taken at baseline, before some infections, and 21 days after each. Some Malian samples span acute malaria episodes; others come from no-transmission periods.

Study results and limitations: Vgamma9/Vdelta2+ repertoires stayed stably polyclonal over time and infection.

Bulk repertoires came from Vgamma9/Vdelta2+ or Vdelta2-negative gammadelta T cells flow-sorted from PBMC. TCRdb re-processed the multiplex PCR reads using CATT. The table has about 30,000 gamma-chain clones, more than 1.4% seen once; the top ten hold roughly a fifth. Germline V lookup: CDR1 EGSNGY, CDR2 YDSYNSKV. The CDR3 runs 14 residues. The clonotype was recovered from a pool of human donors (malaria-infected and uninfected, not separated). The V gene is TRGV2, the J gene TRGJ1 or TRGJ2. TCRdb offers no J gene call, so here the DNA was matched to germline to obtain one. The sample comprised gamma-delta T cells from blood. CDR3 DNA sequence: TGTGCCACTTGGGACGGGCCCTATTATTATAAGAAACTCTTT. This translates into CATWDGPYYYKKLF.